The 22 T cell receptor beta chains presented below share a single source sample, sequenced in a study of T cell responses to AZD1222 COVID-19 vaccine. The data were produced by immunoSEQ multiplex PCR, yet TCRdb's version contains in-frame clones alone and is incomplete. The sample contains about 110,000 clones, nearly 90% of which appear only once. The material sequenced was peripheral blood, taken on day 0 of AZD1222 vaccination. These receptors originate from an adult in good health.

This clone was seen more than once but under ten times. The chain is built from TRBV7-2 and TRBJ2-7, with 10 bases fitting TRBD2. The CDR3 runs to 16 residues. Germline V CDR1 and CDR2: SGHTA, FQGNSA. V shed 4 bases and J 7 bases; nucleotides not matched to a gene: 13. The CDR3 region has the DNA TGTGCCAGCAGCTCATTAGCGGGGGGCGTGTCGGTTGAGCAGTACTTC. Residues: CASSSLAGGVSVEQYF.

With respect to this clone: The sample holds other DNA sequences that translate to the same CDR3. The rearrangement uses TRBV24-1 and TRBJ2-3; D is unclear. Trimming removed 6 bases from V and 0 bases from J, with 3 bases in between. The CDR3 sequence is 12 residues long. Per germline, CDR1 KGHDR and CDR2 SFDVKD. The CDR3 DNA is TGTGCCACCAGTCGGAGCACAGATACGCAGTATTTT. Its translation: CATSRSTDTQYF.

The J gene is TRBJ2-1, the V gene TRBV5-4; 14 positions agree with TRBD2. The CDR3 extends over 17 amino acids. V gave up 4 bases and J gave up 4 bases; unmatched junction bases: 7. Germline V CDR1 and CDR2: SGHNT, YYREEE (reference sequence). The CDR3 sequence: CASSNRRTSGGYNEQFF. CDR3 nucleotides: TGTGCCAGCAGCAACCGAAGGACTAGCGGGGGGTACAATGAGCAGTTCTTC.

The rearrangement links TRBV6-1 to TRBJ1-6; 10 bases line up with TRBD1. The CDR3 has 17 amino acids. Germline V gene lookup returns CDR1 MNHNS and CDR2 SASEGT. The junction had 9 bases not matched to a gene; V was cut back by 4 bases and J by 6 bases. The CDR3 here is CASSAPTGGAFNSPLHF. The CDR3 DNA reads as TGTGCCAGCAGTGCCCCGACAGGGGGCGCTTTTAATTCACCCCTCCACTTT.

The chain recombines TRBV6-5 with TRBJ2-7; D is possibly TRBD1 or TRBD2 (6 bases each). CDR1 MNHEY and CDR2 SVGAGI come from the germline V gene. The CDR3 spans 13 residues. The germline V and J ends were trimmed by 7 bases and 5 bases, with 15 bases remaining between them. The CDR3 DNA is TGTGCCAGCACTATGAGGGGGGACCACGAGCAGTACTTC. Amino acids: CASTMRGDHEQYF.

V usage is TRBV5-4 and J usage is TRBJ1-5; TRBD1 aligns across 7 bases. Per the germline V gene, CDR1 is SGHNT and CDR2 is YYREEE (reference sequence). Trimming took 4 bases from V and 5 from J; bases not matched to a gene: 6. CDR3 length equals 14 residues. CDR3 region: CASSRGGGDQPQHF. The CDR3 DNA reads as TGTGCCAGCAGCCGAGGAGGGGGCGATCAGCCCCAGCATTTT.

The chain couples TRBV30 to TRBJ2-4; D unclear. CDR1 GTSNPN and CDR2 SVGIG come from the germline V gene (reference sequence). The V and J ends lost 0 bases and 2 bases respectively, with 8 bases between them. The CDR3 is 14 residues long. The CDR3 nucleotides read TGTGCCTGGAGTGTGATGGGTACCAAAAACATTCAGTACTTC. This codes for CAWSVMGTKNIQYF. Filled out from reference TRBV30 and TRBJ2-4, the complete variable domain reads SQTIHQWPATLVQPVGSPLSLECTVEGTSNPNLYWYRQAAGRGLQLLFYSVGIGQISSEVPQNLSASRPQDRQFILSSKKLLLSDSGFYLCAWSVMGTKNIQYFGAGTRLSVL.

The chain joins TRBV7-9 to TRBJ2-1, with 8 positions matching TRBD1. Germline-derived CDR1 and CDR2 are SEHNR and FQNEAQ (reference sequence). Trimming cost V 0 bases and J 5 bases; bases outside gene matches: 9. The CDR3 has 17 residues. Here the CDR3 reads CASSLAAGRGRNNEQFF. The DNA for the CDR3 is TGTGCCAGCAGCTTAGCGGCCGGCAGGGGGCGGAACAATGAGCAGTTCTTC.

V gene TRBV2 combines with J gene TRBJ1-1, with D unresolved. Germline V gene lookup returns CDR1 SNHLY and CDR2 FYNNEI. There are 15 residues in the CDR3. The ends were cut back, 3 bases at V and 0 bases at J, with 11 bases in the middle. The CDR3, as DNA: TGTGCCAGCAGTGAGTCTTGGCAGGTGAACACTGAAGCTTTCTTT. It codes for CASSESWQVNTEAFF. Full variable domain (remainder filled in from reference TRBV2 and TRBJ1-1): EPEVTQTPSHQVTQMGQEVILRCVPISNHLYFYWYRQILGQKVEFLVSFYNNEISEKSEIFDDQFSVERPDGSNFTLKIRSTKLEDSAMYFCASSESWQVNTEAFFGQGTRLTVV.

The rearrangement joins TRBV12-3 or TRBV12-4 to TRBJ1-2; no clear D. The CDR3 covers 13 residues. Trimming pared 3 bases from V and 4 bases from J, leaving 9 bases between. This CDR3 is CASSFKFSYGYTF. The CDR3 DNA sequence: TGTGCCAGCAGTTTTAAGTTCAGCTATGGCTACACCTTC.

The chain carries TRBV9 and TRBJ2-3; tentatively, D is TRBD1 or TRBD2 (5 bases each). Germline-derived CDR1 and CDR2 are SGDLS and YYNGEE. There are 13 residues in the CDR3. V was cut by 0 bases and J by 3 bases, with 5 bases left in between. CDR3 loop: CASSVGGTDTQYF. CDR3 in DNA: TGTGCCAGCAGCGTAGGGGGGACAGATACGCAGTATTTT. Together with reference TRBV9 and TRBJ2-3, the CDR3 gives the full variable domain: DSGVTQTPKHLITATGQRVTLRCSPRSGDLSVYWYQQSLDQGLQFLIQYYNGEERAKGNILERFSAQQFPDLHSELNLSSLELGDSALYFCASSVGGTDTQYFGPGTRLTVL.

V and J are TRBV11-1 and TRBJ1-2; D remains ambiguous. This CDR3 is built from 14 residues. Germline CDR1 is SGHAT and CDR2 is FQDESV (reference sequence). Deletions cut 5 bases from V and 1 base from J, with 11 bases between. CDR3 DNA: TGTGCCAGCAGCCAGGCGGGGATTAACTATGGCTACACCTTC. Residues: CASSQAGINYGYTF.

The chain employs TRBV2 and TRBJ2-2; perhaps TRBD1 as D (5 bases). Trimming cost V 6 bases and J 0 bases, with 8 bases left between them. The CDR3 has 14 amino acids. CDR1 and CDR2 (germline): SNHLY, FYNNEI. Written as DNA, the CDR3 is TGTGCCAGCAGATACAGGTCGAACACCGGGGAGCTGTTTTTT. It yields the protein CASRYRSNTGELFF.

The rearrangement joins TRBV19 to TRBJ1-3; TRBD1 might be the D (6 bases). The CDR3 is 15 residues long. V was trimmed by 5 bases and J by 4 bases, leaving 15 bases between them. Germline V CDR1 and CDR2: LNHDA, SQIVND (reference sequence). CDR3 in DNA: TGTGCCAGTAGTCTACAGGGTTCGAGAGGAAACACCATATATTTT. Translated: CASSLQGSRGNTIYF.

The chain combines TRBV11-1 with TRBJ2-3, with no clear D. The CDR3 length is 13 residues. Per germline, CDR1 SGHAT and CDR2 FQDESV (reference sequence). V lost 1 base and J 5 bases, leaving 7 bases between the germline ends. This chain's CDR3 is CASSLGLLDTQYF. The CDR3 DNA reads TGTGCCAGCAGCTTAGGCCTTCTAGATACGCAGTATTTT.

This chain joins TRBV7-9 and TRBJ2-1; 7 nucleotides agree with TRBD1. The CDR3 is 15 residues long. V gave up 5 bases and J gave up 8 bases; unmatched junction bases: 12. CDR1 is SEHNR and CDR2 is FQNEAQ in the germline V gene (reference sequence). CDR3 coding DNA: TGTGCCAGCAGCCGCAGGACAGGTTACGGAGATGAGCAGTTCTTC. Amino acids: CASSRRTGYGDEQFF.

The chain carries TRBV7-2 and TRBJ1-6, with D perhaps TRBD1 (6 bases). Germline lookup yields CDR1 SGHTA and CDR2 FQGNSA. The V end was cut by 1 base, the J end by 7 bases, with 17 bases between. This CDR3 is 17 amino acids long. As DNA, the CDR3 is TGTGCCAGCAGCTTAGTACATGGGGGGCAGGGGAATTCACCCCTCCACTTT. As protein: CASSLVHGGQGNSPLHF.

The chain has TRBV5-4 and TRBJ2-3; 7 positions agree with TRBD2. Germline trimming cut 1 base from V and 2 bases from J; bases unmatched to any gene: 7. Germline V gene data show CDR1 as SGHNT and CDR2 as YYREEE (reference sequence). The CDR3 has 16 residues. The CDR3 spells CASSLRGSSFTDTQYF. CDR3 nucleotide sequence: TGTGCCAGCAGCTTGCGCGGGAGCAGTTTCACAGATACGCAGTATTTT.

This clone showed up many times. This chain uses TRBV7-9 with TRBJ2-2; possible D gene TRBD2, 6 bases. V was cut by 0 bases and J by 2 bases, with 7 bases left in between. Germline V gene lookup returns CDR1 SEHNR and CDR2 FQNEAQ (reference sequence). CDR3 length: 15 amino acids. The CDR3 sequence: CASSLARGNTGELFF. DNA of the CDR3: TGTGCCAGCAGCTTAGCGCGGGGCAACACCGGGGAGCTGTTTTTT.

This chain joins TRBV19 and TRBJ1-4; D is possibly TRBD1 (5 bases). Trimming took 3 bases from V and 8 from J, leaving 13 bases between them. CDR1 and CDR2 from the germline V gene are LNHDA and SQIVND (reference sequence). The CDR3 spans 14 residues. CDR3 protein: CASSIDGTGEKLFF. In nucleotides, the CDR3 is TGTGCCAGTAGTATTGACGGGACCGGCGAAAAACTGTTTTTT.

CDR3 sequence: CASSVNQPSYGYTF. The CDR3 bases are TGTGCCAGCAGTGTGAACCAGCCCAGCTATGGCTACACCTTC. J is TRBJ1-2 and V is TRBV6-6; no clear D gene. The germline gives CDR1 MNHNY, CDR2 SVGAGI (reference sequence). Trimming left V 5 bases short and J 4 bases short, with 14 bases between. The CDR3 totals 14 residues.

The rearrangement links TRBV6-2 or TRBV6-3 to TRBJ2-1; no clear D gene. The V gene's germline CDR1 is MNHEY and CDR2 SVGEGT. The ends were cut back, 4 bases at V and 7 bases at J, with 5 bases in the middle. This CDR3 region has 11 residues. The CDR3 DNA reads as TGTGCCAGCAGTTCCTTTAATGAGCAGTTCTTC. Translated: CASSSFNEQFF.